The 29 T cell receptor beta chains in this list originate from one sample, sequenced in a study of blood T cell repertoires in COVID-19. This table comes from immunoSEQ multiplex PCR, and its TCRdb copy is limited to in-frame clones, with some not included. The sample holds over 250,000 clones; 91% are singletons and the top ten take roughly 2.3%. The sequencing input was peripheral blood. The origin of the receptors is a woman in her twenties or thirties with COVID-19, enrolled during active disease.

The V and J genes are TRBV7-2 and TRBJ2-1, with TRBD2 matching 12 bases. Germline values: CDR1 SGHTA, CDR2 FQGNSA. The CDR3 has 13 amino acids. With 10 bases clipped from V and 5 bases from J, the junction kept 3 bases outside the gene matches. The CDR3 DNA reads as TGTGCCACCCGACTAGCGGGAGACAATGAGCAGTTCTTC. Translation gives CATRLAGDNEQFF.

The chain recombines TRBV4-1 with TRBJ2-4; D is perhaps TRBD2 (6 bases). This CDR3 is 15 amino acids long. V was clipped by 1 base and J by 1 base, with 8 bases between them. Germline loops: CDR1 MGHRA, CDR2 YSYEKL. CDR3 sequence reads: CASSQGRGAKNIQYF. CDR3 coding DNA: TGCGCCAGCAGCCAAGGTCGGGGGGCCAAAAACATTCAGTACTTC.

The genes are TRBV5-1 and TRBJ1-2; D might be TRBD1 (5 bases). This CDR3 has 16 residues. The germline V gene has CDR1 SGHRS and CDR2 YFSETQ. Trimming removed 4 bases from V and 3 bases from J, with 19 bases in between. The CDR3 bases are TGCGCCAGCAGCGACCCTGGTGGAGACAGTCACTATGGCTACACCTTC. This sequence encodes CASSDPGGDSHYGYTF.

The chain employs TRBV5-6 and TRBJ2-3; 11 bases are shared with TRBD2. This CDR3 has 14 residues. Germline V lookup: CDR1 SGHDT, CDR2 YYEEEE. The V gene end was trimmed by 4 bases and the J gene end by 6 bases; junction bases not matched to a gene: 4. The CDR3: CASSLSGRGDTQYF. In nucleotides, the CDR3 is TGTGCCAGCAGCCTTAGCGGGAGGGGGGATACGCAGTATTTT. The full variable domain, rest sourced from reference TRBV5-6 and TRBJ2-3, is DAGVTQSPTHLIKTRGQQVTLRCSPKSGHDTVSWYQQALGQGPQFIFQYYEEEERQRGNFPDRFSGHQFPNYSSELNVNALLLGDSALYLCASSLSGRGDTQYFGPGTRLTVL.

V gene TRBV12-5 combines with J gene TRBJ1-2, with D hard to call. V lost 6 bases, J lost 0 bases, and 14 bases lay in between. This CDR3 has 15 amino acids. CDR1 LGHNT and CDR2 FRNRAP come from the germline V gene. The CDR3 DNA is TGTGCTAGTGGACCTCCGCGAATAACTAACTATGGCTACACCTTC. Protein product: CASGPPRITNYGYTF.

This chain uses TRBV21-1 with TRBJ2-1; TRBD2 reflects the table's D call only, with no check against the DNA. TRBV21-1 is a known pseudogene. This CDR3 contains 18 residues. The CDR3 reads CASSLEGLAGSSYNEQFF. DNA for the CDR3: TGTGCCAGCAGCCTCGAAGGACTAGCGGGAAGCTCCTACAATGAGCAGTTCTTC.

The chain is built from TRBV9 and TRBJ2-7; tentative D call: TRBD2 (5 bases). CDR3 size: 15 residues. With 2 bases removed from V and 4 bases from J, the gap between germline ends came to 16 bases. CDR1 and CDR2 from the germline V gene are SGDLS and YYNGEE. CDR3 residues: CASSVLPGTQYEQYF. CDR3 bases: TGTGCCAGCAGCGTTCTCCCGGGAACACAATACGAGCAGTACTTC.

V usage is TRBV3-1 (or the pseudogene TRBV3-2) and J usage is TRBJ1-5, with TRBD1 matching over 7 bases. The CDR3 runs to 14 residues. Trimming took 3 bases from V and 4 from J; bases not matched to a gene: 3. Germline V gene data show CDR1 as LGHDT and CDR2 as YNNKEL (reference sequence). This chain's CDR3 is CASSHETGNQPQHF. Here the CDR3 DNA reads TGTGCCAGCAGCCACGAGACAGGGAATCAGCCCCAGCATTTT.

The V call is TRBV28, the J call TRBJ2-2, with a possible D match to TRBD1 (6 bases). The V gene's germline CDR1 is MDHEN and CDR2 SYDVKM. The ends were cut back, 6 bases at V and 5 bases at J, with 10 bases in the middle. The CDR3 covers 13 residues. The CDR3 sequence: CASRPQGTGELFF. The DNA of the CDR3 is TGTGCCAGCAGGCCACAGGGAACCGGGGAGCTGTTTTTT. Full variable domain (missing parts from reference TRBV28 and TRBJ2-2): DVKVTQSSRYLVKRTGEKVFLECVQDMDHENMFWYRQDPGLGLRLIYFSYDVKMKEKGDIPEGYSVSREKKERFSLILESASTNQTSMYLCASRPQGTGELFFGEGSRLTVL.

This chain uses TRBV27 with TRBJ2-7; TRBD1 agrees at 7 bases. The CDR3 is made up of 15 amino acids. CDR1 MNHEY and CDR2 SMNVEV come from the germline V gene (reference sequence). The V gene end was trimmed by 5 bases and the J gene end by 0 bases; junction bases not matched to a gene: 7. The CDR3 DNA reads as TGTGCCAGCAGTGGGCTACAGGGGCGCTCCTACGAGCAGTACTTC. It yields the protein CASSGLQGRSYEQYF.

The CDR3 DNA reads as TGTGCCAGCAGCCAGCCCAGGGTAGACACTGAAGCTTTCTTT. Its protein product is CASSQPRVDTEAFF. The chain links TRBV7-9 to TRBJ1-1; possible D gene TRBD1, 5 bases. Germline CDR1 SEHNR, CDR2 FQNEAQ (reference sequence). V dropped 5 bases and J dropped 3 bases, with 13 bases sitting between them. This CDR3 has 14 amino acids. Full variable domain (rest looked up from reference TRBV7-9 and TRBJ1-1): DTGVSQNPRHKITKRGQNVTFRCDPISEHNRLYWYRQTLGQGPEFLTYFQNEAQLEKSRLLSDRFSAERPKGSFSTLEIQRTEQGDSAMYLCASSQPRVDTEAFFGQGTRLTVV.

The CDR3 here is CASRLTPTSYNEQFF. The CDR3 DNA reads as TGTGCCAGCAGGCTCACTCCAACCTCCTACAATGAGCAGTTCTTC. This chain links TRBV7-3 with TRBJ2-1; no firm D call. Germline V CDR1 and CDR2: SGHTA, FQGTGA. The CDR3 contains 15 residues. The V and J ends lost 6 bases and 0 bases respectively, with 12 bases between them.

The rearrangement joins TRBV5-4 to TRBJ2-5; 7 bases fit TRBD2. From germline, CDR1 is SGHNT and CDR2 YYREEE (reference sequence). The J segment lost 5 bases and the V segment lost 4 bases, leaving 14 bases of the junction unmatched. This CDR3 comprises 16 residues. CDR3 loop: CASSPGREGLGETQYF. DNA for the CDR3: TGTGCCAGCAGCCCTGGGAGGGAGGGCCTAGGGGAGACCCAGTACTTC.

In the case of this clone: Other DNA variants within this sample encode the same CDR3. V is TRBV18 and J is TRBJ1-1; 8 nucleotides align to TRBD1. Germline lookup yields CDR1 KGHSH and CDR2 LQKENI. The CDR3 length is 15 residues. V lost 5 bases and J lost 1; bases outside the gene matches: 6. DNA for the CDR3: TGTGCCAGCTCAAGGAACGGACAGGGGAACACTGAAGCTTTCTTT. It specifies CASSRNGQGNTEAFF.

This sequence joins TRBV11-2 and TRBJ1-5; 9 bases map to TRBD1. The CDR3 runs 15 residues. Losses at the gene ends were 5 bases for V and 5 bases for J; bases not matched to a gene: 7. Germline V lookup: CDR1 SGHAT, CDR2 FQNNGV. CDR3 protein: CASSQGTGRDQPQHF. The CDR3 coding sequence is TGTGCCAGCAGCCAGGGGACAGGGAGGGATCAGCCCCAGCATTTT.

This clone has more than one count but fewer than ten. J is TRBJ1-2 and V is TRBV7-8; 8 nucleotides match TRBD1. The J segment lost 6 bases and the V segment lost 4 bases, leaving 7 bases of the junction unmatched. This CDR3 comprises 14 residues. From germline, CDR1 is SGHVS and CDR2 FQNEAQ. The CDR3 loop reads CASSSKGQGNGYTF. The CDR3 coding sequence is TGTGCCAGCAGCTCAAAAGGACAGGGAAATGGCTACACCTTC.

This chain connects TRBV3-1 (or the pseudogene TRBV3-2) to TRBJ1-1; a weak D match, TRBD1 (6 bases). This CDR3 contains 15 residues. Germline V gene sequence: CDR1 LGHDT, CDR2 YNNKEL (reference sequence). V was cut by 4 bases and J by 2 bases, with 14 bases left in between. CDR3 DNA sequence: TGTGCCAGCAGCCCCACAACAGGGAGAAACACTGAAGCTTTCTTT. The encoded protein is CASSPTTGRNTEAFF.

This chain uses TRBV19 with TRBJ2-5, with 10 positions matching TRBD1. The junction had 3 bases not matched to a gene; V was cut back by 1 base and J by 4 bases. Germline lookup yields CDR1 LNHDA and CDR2 SQIVND (reference sequence). The CDR3 has 15 residues. CDR3 nucleotide sequence: TGTGCCAGTAGTATAGGGGACAGGGGACGAGAGACCCAGTACTTC. Protein product: CASSIGDRGRETQYF.

This clone was seen a single time. The genes are TRBV24-1 and TRBJ2-3; D may be TRBD1 (6 bases). The germline CDR1 and CDR2 sequences are KGHDR and SFDVKD. There are 13 residues in the CDR3. Trimming stripped 7 bases from V and 0 bases from J, with 7 bases between. DNA of the CDR3: TGTGCCACCAGAGGACAGAGCACAGATACGCAGTATTTT. This sequence encodes CATRGQSTDTQYF.

The J gene is TRBJ2-6, the V gene TRBV6-6; the D gene is possibly TRBD2 (7 bases). CDR3 length: 18 residues. Germline V gene lookup returns CDR1 MNHNY and CDR2 SVGAGI (reference sequence). Trimming removed 5 bases from V and 4 bases from J, with 21 bases in between. CDR3 nucleotides: TGTGCCAGCAGTCCAAGGGGGGGCGCGAGAGGAGGGGCCAACGTCCTGACTTTC. The encoded protein is CASSPRGGARGGANVLTF.

The V gene is TRBV5-1, the J gene TRBJ2-6; D uncertain. Per the germline V gene, CDR1 is SGHRS and CDR2 is YFSETQ. This CDR3 contains 15 residues. V shed 0 bases and J shed 2 bases, with 6 bases lying between them. This CDR3 reads CASSLAGAGANVLTF. CDR3 coding DNA: TGCGCCAGCAGCTTGGCAGGCGCTGGGGCCAACGTCCTGACTTTC.

CDR3 amino acids: CASSSLGGRIHF. As DNA, the CDR3 is TGTGCCAGCAGCTCTTTAGGGGGCCGCATCCACTTT. The rearrangement joins TRBV5-4 to TRBJ1-6; 7 bases are shared with TRBD1. Trimming took 3 bases from V and 17 from J; bases not matched to a gene: 8. The CDR3 consists of 12 residues. Germline assignment: CDR1 SGHNT and CDR2 YYREEE (reference sequence).

The chain recombines TRBV5-5 with TRBJ2-7, with 9 nucleotides matching TRBD1. J gave up 2 bases and V 3 bases, and 3 bases lay outside the gene matches. Per germline, CDR1 SGHKS and CDR2 YYEKEE (reference sequence). The CDR3 has 14 amino acids. This CDR3 is CASSWGTGPYEQYF. Here the CDR3 DNA reads TGTGCCAGCAGCTGGGGGACAGGGCCCTACGAGCAGTACTTC.

V is TRBV5-1 and J is TRBJ2-1, with D maybe TRBD2 (6 bases). Germline-derived CDR1 and CDR2 are SGHRS and YFSETQ. V lost 4 bases and J 5 bases, leaving 19 bases between the germline ends. The CDR3 has 16 residues. The DNA for the CDR3 is TGCGCCAGCAGCCCGGGACTGGGAAGGGGAGACAATGAGCAGTTCTTC. This gives the protein CASSPGLGRGDNEQFF.

This rearrangement joins TRBV10-3 to TRBJ1-5; D gene unclear. In germline, CDR1 is ENHRY, CDR2 SYGVKD. This CDR3 comprises 15 residues. V was shortened by 3 bases and J by 2 bases, with 11 bases between the two germline ends. CDR3 in DNA: TGTGCCATCAGTGACCCGGGTCGAGGCAATCAGCCCCAGCATTTT. It is translated as CAISDPGRGNQPQHF.

The rearrangement links TRBV29-1 to TRBJ1-2; no clear D gene. The length of the CDR3 is 11 residues. Trimming removed 1 base at V and 4 bases at J, with 4 bases between. Germline V gives CDR1 SQVTM, CDR2 ANQGSEA. The chain's CDR3 is CSVEGAYGYTF. The CDR3 region has the DNA TGCAGCGTTGAAGGAGCCTATGGCTACACCTTC.

The chain links TRBV20-1 to TRBJ2-1, with D hard to call. This CDR3 has 14 residues. V lost 3 bases and J lost 1, with 10 bases in between. Germline V gene data show CDR1 as DFQATT and CDR2 as SNEGSKA (reference sequence). The CDR3 sequence: CSASSHTSYNEQFF. The CDR3 coding sequence is TGCAGTGCTAGTTCCCATACATCCTACAATGAGCAGTTCTTC.

The chain has TRBV28 and TRBJ1-2; D is ambiguous. V was trimmed by 3 bases and J by 3 bases, leaving 5 bases between them. CDR3 length: 12 amino acids. Germline CDR1 and CDR2: MDHEN and SYDVKM. The CDR3 is CASSFQDYGYTF. DNA for the CDR3: TGTGCCAGCAGTTTCCAGGACTATGGCTACACCTTC.

This clone was counted once. The rearrangement uses TRBV9 and TRBJ2-2; the match to TRBD2 covers 10 bases. Germline lookup yields CDR1 SGDLS and CDR2 YYNGEE. V dropped 5 bases and J dropped 0; count of bases not matched to a gene: 1. The CDR3 loop spans 15 amino acids. The CDR3 region is CASRGLAANTGELFF. The CDR3 DNA reads as TGTGCCAGCAGAGGACTAGCGGCGAACACCGGGGAGCTGTTTTTT.